This entry describes one T cell receptor beta chain. The antigen remains undetermined. Sequencing libraries for TCR beta were prepared with iRepertoire HTBI primers and Arm-PCR of CDR3 regions. TCRdb reprocessed the multiplex PCR reads with MiXCR, giving one entry per CDR3 protein. The profile shows 350,000 to 450,000 distinct CDR3 sequences, approximately 22% of them singletons. The data stem from a study of regulatory T cells in long-lasting Graves disease. Study-wide findings and caveats: Newly diagnosed patients had higher TCR diversity than persistent Graves' patients did. The study found persistent patients shared more public clonotypes (2,741) than new patients (just over 950).

Time point in this sample: persistent/refractory GD, antithyroid drugs over 5 years with positive TRAb. PBMC RNA was the source of the TCR library. Guidelines of the American Thyroid Association were used to diagnose Graves' disease. The CDR3 totals 16 residues. V was trimmed by 3 bases and J by 4 bases, leaving 19 bases between them. Germline CDR1 and CDR2: LGHDT and YNNKEL (reference sequence). The sequences come from peripheral blood mononuclear cells (PBMCs), collected when the disease was refractory, from a patient treated with antithyroid drugs. The clonotype was recovered from a female donor with Graves disease. The J gene is TRBJ2-7, the V gene TRBV3-1, with D possibly TRBD2 on 6 matching bases. DNA of the CDR3: TGTGCCAGCAGCCAGGCGAGGTATAGCGGACCGTACGAGCAGTACTTC. It specifies CASSQARYSGPYEQYF.